This T cell receptor beta chain derives from a study of beta chain features in type 1 diabetes. General study findings and limits: Significant though moderate, a shortening of TCRB CDR3s appeared in all four CD4+ subsets of Type 1 diabetes patients.

This CDR3 has 13 amino acids. The ends were cut back, 4 bases at V and 10 bases at J, with 11 bases in the middle. Germline V CDR1 and CDR2: SGHTA, FQGNSA. This clone appeared many times. Its antigen is undetermined. Reverse transcription of all isolated RNA meant that expressed TCRB transcripts were sequenced. TCRdb's table, derived via immunoSEQ multiplex PCR, lists solely in-frame clones and lacks some. The sample consists of 100,000 to 150,000 clones, around 16% of them appearing once. The J gene is TRBJ1-6, the V gene TRBV7-2; D not certain. The TCR was taken from a man between 18 and 35 years old with type 1 diabetes. Sequences were obtained from central memory CD4+ T cells from blood. In nucleotides, the CDR3 is TGTGCCAGCAGCTCGGGAGGTGGATCACCCCTCCACTTT. Protein product: CASSSGGGSPLHF. Using reference TRBV7-2 and TRBJ1-6 for the parts outside the CDR3, the full variable domain is GAGVSQSPSNKVTEKGKDVELRCDPISGHTALYWYRQSLGQGLEFLIYFQGNSAPDKSGLPSDRFSAERTGGSVSTLTIQRTQQEDSAVYLCASSSGGGSPLHFGNGTRLTVT.